The 16 T cell receptor beta chains in this list originate from one sample, sequenced in a study of shared clonotypes between healthy human individuals (TCRdb year 2020). Library method: the immunoSEQ multiplex PCR assay. TCRdb mirrors the immuneACCESS table, restricted to in-frame sequences. Some clones are absent from its copies; in checked studies, under half trace to an unresolved V gene, and the reason for the others is unknown. Counted in this sample were approximately 2,300,000 clones; about nine tenths of them appeared once. The ten largest account for 0.3% to 0.45% of the sample. Source material: naive CD4+ T cells from PBMCs. Sample cell subset or site, as interpreted from the label and publication: CD45RA+ positively selected. The receptors were sampled from a man between 18 and 29 years old in good health. Some clones in this sample may be carry-over from other donors' samples.

This clone was observed once. The chain couples TRBV28 to TRBJ2-7, with 8 bases fitting TRBD1. This CDR3 is 14 amino acids long. From germline, CDR1 is MDHEN and CDR2 SYDVKM. J lost 5 bases, V lost 4 bases, and 7 bases had no gene match. The CDR3 bases are TGTGCCAGCAGTTCCCCGGACAGGGCCGACGAGCAGTACTTC. Its translation is CASSSPDRADEQYF.

This clone has only one observation. V is TRBV30 and J is TRBJ2-7; a possible D gene is TRBD2 (6 bases). Trimming removed 2 bases from V and 9 bases from J, with 17 bases in between. In germline, CDR1 is GTSNPN, CDR2 SVGIG (reference sequence). The CDR3 runs to 13 residues. CDR3: CAWSLGLPSGQYF. CDR3 DNA sequence: TGTGCCTGGAGTCTGGGACTTCCATCGGGGCAGTACTTC.

A note on this clone: Different DNA sequences within this sample yield the same CDR3. This chain connects TRBV28 to TRBJ2-7; 9 nucleotides line up with TRBD1. V dropped 6 bases and J dropped 3; count of bases not matched to a gene: 6. The germline CDR1 and CDR2 sequences are MDHEN and SYDVKM. CDR3 length: 14 residues. Here the CDR3 reads CASSPGQGLYEQYF. DNA of the CDR3: TGTGCCAGCAGCCCTGGACAGGGGCTCTACGAGCAGTACTTC. Full variable domain (missing parts from reference TRBV28 and TRBJ2-7): DVKVTQSSRYLVKRTGEKVFLECVQDMDHENMFWYRQDPGLGLRLIYFSYDVKMKEKGDIPEGYSVSREKKERFSLILESASTNQTSMYLCASSPGQGLYEQYFGPGTRLTVT.

The chain joins TRBV2 to TRBJ1-2, with no clear D. The CDR3 runs to 14 residues. CDR1 SNHLY and CDR2 FYNNEI come from the germline V gene. The germline V and J ends were trimmed by 5 bases and 4 bases, with 14 bases remaining between them. This CDR3 reads CASSSDTSGYGYTF. The CDR3 bases are TGTGCCAGCAGTTCCGACACAAGCGGCTATGGCTACACCTTC.

The chain links TRBV4-1 to TRBJ2-5; D may correspond to TRBD1 or TRBD2 (5 bases each). The CDR3 runs to 17 residues. CDR1 and CDR2 (germline): MGHRA, YSYEKL. Trimming shortened V by 4 bases and J by 3 bases, and 21 bases separated the two germline ends. The CDR3 nucleotides are TGCGCCAGCAGCCTAAGCCCTAGAGGGACGTTTAAAGAGACCCAGTACTTC. Protein sequence: CASSLSPRGTFKETQYF.

This chain joins TRBV21-1 and TRBJ1-1; the DNA was not compared with TRBD1, the D call given in the table. TRBV21-1 is marked as a pseudogene. CDR3 size: 18 residues. The CDR3 DNA is TGTGCCAGCAGCAAACCGCCGGGACAGGGCGCTGGGAACACTGAAGCTTTCTTT. Amino acids: CASSKPPGQGAGNTEAFF.

The rearrangement joins TRBV7-3 to TRBJ2-5; tentative D call: TRBD2 (6 bases). The CDR3 is 18 residues long. Germline V gives CDR1 SGHTA, CDR2 FQGTGA. The V and J ends lost 5 bases and 5 bases respectively, with 27 bases between them. CDR3 amino acids: CASSPRGMAEGRGETQYF. In DNA form, the CDR3 reads TGTGCCAGCAGCCCCCGAGGAATGGCGGAAGGGCGGGGTGAGACCCAGTACTTC.

The CDR3 nucleotides are TGTGCCAGCAGTGAATTCACTAGCGGGAGGCGTGTGTATGAGCAGTTCTTC. It encodes CASSEFTSGRRVYEQFF. The chain carries TRBV6-4 and TRBJ2-1; TRBD2 agrees at 12 bases. Trimming at V came to 3 bases and at J to 8 bases, leaving 11 bases not matched to a gene. Germline V gene data show CDR1 as MRHNA and CDR2 as SNTAGT. The CDR3 has 17 amino acids.

The CDR3 loop reads CASSAGGRNTGELFF. The CDR3, as DNA: TGTGCCAGTAGTGCGGGAGGTCGGAACACCGGGGAGCTGTTTTTT. The J gene is TRBJ2-2, the V gene TRBV19, with 8 bases aligning to TRBD2. V lost 5 bases, J lost 1 base, and 3 bases stayed unmatched. CDR3 length: 15 amino acids. In germline, CDR1 is LNHDA, CDR2 SQIVND (reference sequence).

The CDR3: CASSPIVLSYEQYF. The CDR3 bases are TGTGCCAGCAGTCCCATTGTACTATCCTACGAGCAGTACTTC. The V gene is TRBV6-1, the J gene TRBJ2-7; D is uncertain. Trimming left V 5 bases short and J 1 base short, with 12 bases between. This CDR3 is 14 amino acids long. Germline V lookup: CDR1 MNHNS, CDR2 SASEGT.

This clone has a single count. V usage is TRBV28 and J usage is TRBJ2-3, with 15 bases fitting TRBD2. The CDR3 has 22 amino acids. CDR1 is MDHEN, CDR2 SYDVKM, per germline. V was pared by 5 bases and J by 0 bases, with 18 bases of the junction left unmatched. CDR3 in amino acids: CASSPRSPGTSGGRGSTDTQYF. For the CDR3, the DNA is TGTGCCAGCAGTCCACGGTCTCCCGGGACTAGCGGGGGGAGGGGTAGCACAGATACGCAGTATTTT.

V and J are TRBV19 and TRBJ2-7, with a possible D match to TRBD1 (6 bases). The germline gives CDR1 LNHDA, CDR2 SQIVND (reference sequence). This CDR3 is built from 15 residues. V was pared by 2 bases and J by 7 bases, with 18 bases between. This CDR3 is CASSIKAQGLWEQYF. The CDR3 DNA reads TGTGCCAGTAGTATAAAAGCCCAGGGGCTCTGGGAGCAGTACTTC.

The chain is built from TRBV28 and TRBJ1-6; 8 bases are a match to TRBD1. V shed 6 bases and J 6 bases; nucleotides not matched to a gene: 7. The CDR3 loop spans 15 amino acids. Germline assignment: CDR1 MDHEN and CDR2 SYDVKM. The CDR3 reads CASRRQGWGNSPLHF. Here the CDR3 DNA reads TGTGCCAGCAGGCGACAGGGGTGGGGTAATTCACCCCTCCACTTT.

The V call is TRBV28, the J call TRBJ2-1; 8 nucleotides agree with TRBD2. The length of the CDR3 is 15 residues. Germline V gene data show CDR1 as MDHEN and CDR2 as SYDVKM. With 5 bases clipped from V and 8 bases from J, the junction kept 11 bases outside the gene matches. The CDR3 region has the DNA TGTGCCAGCAGTCTAAGCGGGAGCCGGATTCATGAGCAGTTCTTC. This translates into CASSLSGSRIHEQFF.

The gene calls are TRBV2 and TRBJ1-5; TRBD1 might be the D (6 bases). This CDR3 has 12 residues. CDR1 and CDR2 (germline): SNHLY, FYNNEI. The V gene lost 6 bases and the J gene lost 7 bases, with 10 bases spanning the gap. The DNA of the CDR3 is TGTGCCAGCAGGCCCGACAGGCAGCCCCAGCATTTT. Translating it yields CASRPDRQPQHF.

This clone was detected only once. The gene calls are TRBV7-7 and TRBJ2-5, with D perhaps TRBD2 (6 bases). CDR1 is SSHAT and CDR2 is FNYEAQ in the germline V gene (reference sequence). This CDR3 is 16 amino acids long. Deletions cut 1 base from V and 5 bases from J, with 17 bases between. The CDR3 loop is CASSLVGGGSGETQYF. The CDR3 DNA reads TGTGCCAGCAGCTTAGTCGGTGGGGGGAGTGGGGAGACCCAGTACTTC. Together with reference TRBV7-7 and TRBJ2-5, the CDR3 gives the full variable domain: GAGVSQSPRYKVTKRGQDVTLRCDPISSHATLYWYQQALGQGPEFLTYFNYEAQPDKSGLPSDRFSAERPEGSISTLTIQRTEQRDSAMYRCASSLVGGGSGETQYFGPGTRLLVL.